Listed here is a single T cell receptor beta chain. No antigen is known for it. Germline V CDR1 and CDR2: SGHRS, YFSETQ. Trimming removed 4 bases at V and 2 bases at J, with 15 bases between. The CDR3 length is 16 residues. Naive-designated CD8 cells lacked CD45RO, were positively enriched for CCR7, and omitted terminally differentiated effector memory CD45RA+ cells. Assay used: immunoSEQ multiplex PCR; TCRdb lists only in-frame clones, some missing. This table has roughly 2,000,000 clones, 85% to 95% appearing once. This entry is derived from a study of shared clonotypes between healthy human individuals. Whole-study findings and limits: A few donors showed sharing of approximately 5% of naive CD4 clonotypes. Large sequencing depth failed to make sorted-subset sequencing complete, rarefaction showed. Sequencing depth was a factor that was expected to affect clonotype sharing among donors.

The TCR originated in a man aged 18 to 29 in good health. Sequenced input: naive CD8+ T cells sorted from blood. The chain combines TRBV5-1 with TRBJ2-2, with D perhaps TRBD1 (6 bases). The CDR3 bases are TGCGCCAGCAGCCTATATTGGGGGCCCAACACCGGGGAGCTGTTTTTT. Protein: CASSLYWGPNTGELFF.